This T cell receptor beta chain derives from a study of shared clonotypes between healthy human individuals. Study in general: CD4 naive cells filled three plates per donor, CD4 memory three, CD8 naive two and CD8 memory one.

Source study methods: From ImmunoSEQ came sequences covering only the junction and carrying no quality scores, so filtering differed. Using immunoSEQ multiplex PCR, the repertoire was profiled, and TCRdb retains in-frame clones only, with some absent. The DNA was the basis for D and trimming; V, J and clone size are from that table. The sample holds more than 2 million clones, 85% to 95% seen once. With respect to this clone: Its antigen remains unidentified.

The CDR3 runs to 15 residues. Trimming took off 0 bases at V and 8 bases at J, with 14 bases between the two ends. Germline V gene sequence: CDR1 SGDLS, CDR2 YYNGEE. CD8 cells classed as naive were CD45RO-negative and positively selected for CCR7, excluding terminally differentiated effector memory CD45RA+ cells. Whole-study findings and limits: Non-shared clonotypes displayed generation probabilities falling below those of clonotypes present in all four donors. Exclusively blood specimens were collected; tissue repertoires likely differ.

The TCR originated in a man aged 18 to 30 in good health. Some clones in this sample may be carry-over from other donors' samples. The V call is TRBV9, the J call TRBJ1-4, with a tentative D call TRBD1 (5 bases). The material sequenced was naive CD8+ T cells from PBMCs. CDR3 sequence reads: CASSVGGSLNEKLFF. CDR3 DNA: TGTGCCAGCAGCGTAGGGGGGAGTCTAAACGAAAAACTGTTTTTT.